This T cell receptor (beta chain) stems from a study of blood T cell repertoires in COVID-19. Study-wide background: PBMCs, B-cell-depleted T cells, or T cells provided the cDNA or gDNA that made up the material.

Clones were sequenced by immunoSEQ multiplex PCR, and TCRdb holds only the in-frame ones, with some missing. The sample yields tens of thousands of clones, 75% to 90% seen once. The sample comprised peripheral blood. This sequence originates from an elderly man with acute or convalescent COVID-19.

Here the CDR3 DNA reads TGTGCCAGCAGCGTAGGTGGGGGGAACAGCGGCAATGAGCAGTTCTTC. Translated: CASSVGGGNSGNEQFF. This chain uses TRBV9 with TRBJ2-1, with a weak D call TRBD2 (6 bases). Looked up from germline, CDR1 is SGDLS and CDR2 is YYNGEE. The V end lost 0 bases, the J end lost 6 bases, and 16 bases lay between the germline ends. The CDR3 spans 16 residues.